This T cell receptor (beta chain) was identified in a study of shared clonotypes between healthy human individuals. Across the whole study: A couple of women and three men aged 18 to 49 made up the donors. Whole-study results and caveats: Compared with clonotypes that all four donors shared, non-shared clonotypes had lower generation probabilities.

Naivety among CD8 cells was defined by CD45RO negativity and positive CCR7 selection, thereby excluding terminally differentiated effector memory CD45RA+ cells. Donors had no recently reported acute infections or vaccinations and were HIV-negative. With regard to this clone: Antigen specificity is unknown.

The material for each subset, its genomic DNA, was split evenly across several immunoSEQ plates. The repertoire was sequenced with immunoSEQ multiplex PCR; TCRdb's copy has only in-frame clones and lacks some. The repertoire includes roughly 2,000,000 clones, roughly 94% of them detected once, and under 1.5% sits in the top ten. CDR1 and CDR2 (germline): SGDLS, YYNGEE. Trimming shortened V by 4 bases and J by 8 bases, and 13 bases separated the two germline ends. The CDR3 has 13 amino acids. The sequence derives from a man aged 18-30 years in good health. V gene TRBV9 combines with J gene TRBJ2-1; D ambiguous. Sample: naive CD8+ T cells sorted from blood. The CDR3 DNA reads TGTGCCAGCAGCCCCGTGGCGGTGGATGAGCAGTTCTTC. Translated: CASSPVAVDEQFF.